A single sample gave rise to the 23 T cell receptor beta chains below, sequenced in a study of blood T cell repertoires in COVID-19. Generated by immunoSEQ multiplex PCR, the TCRdb table keeps only in-frame clones and is missing some. The repertoire holds roughly 400,000 clones, more than 75% seen once, with roughly 2.1% in the top ten. Sample: peripheral blood. These receptors were taken from a woman in her sixties or seventies with COVID-19, enrolled during active disease.

The rearrangement links TRBV5-1 to TRBJ2-5; 9 bases are a match to TRBD1. V shed 4 bases, J shed 1 base, and the junction held 8 bases outside the gene matches. Germline V lookup: CDR1 SGHRS, CDR2 YFSETQ. The CDR3 is 16 amino acids. The CDR3 protein is CASSPGTGPPQETQYF. In DNA form, the CDR3 reads TGCGCCAGCAGCCCGGGGACAGGGCCCCCCCAAGAGACCCAGTACTTC.

This clone was recorded only once. The V gene is TRBV15, the J gene TRBJ2-4; D possibly corresponds to TRBD2 (5 bases). Deletions cut 0 bases from V and 12 bases from J, with 12 bases between. The CDR3 totals 13 residues. Germline values: CDR1 LNHNV, CDR2 YYDKDF (reference sequence). The CDR3 spells CATSRDFRAGQYF. The CDR3 bases are TGTGCCACCAGCAGAGATTTCCGGGCGGGTCAGTACTTC.

The V call is TRBV10-2, the J call TRBJ2-2; D possibly corresponds to TRBD2 (5 bases). Germline V gene lookup returns CDR1 WSHSY and CDR2 SAAADI. V lost 7 bases and J lost 8, with 20 bases in between. This CDR3 comprises 15 residues. The CDR3 reads CASKRSPGTSGELFF. CDR3 nucleotides: TGCGCCAGCAAAAGATCCCCGGGAACATCAGGGGAGCTGTTTTTT.

V usage is TRBV7-9 and J usage is TRBJ1-2; TRBD1 agrees at 8 bases. In germline, CDR1 is SEHNR, CDR2 FQNEAQ (reference sequence). After removal of 5 bases from V and 4 bases from J, the junction contained 3 bases not matched to a gene. The length of the CDR3 is 13 residues. DNA of the CDR3: TGTGCCAGCAGCCCCAGGGGGCCCTATGGCTACACCTTC. Protein product: CASSPRGPYGYTF. The variable domain in full, with the rest retrieved from reference TRBV7-9 and TRBJ1-2, is DTGVSQNPRHKITKRGQNVTFRCDPISEHNRLYWYRQTLGQGPEFLTYFQNEAQLEKSRLLSDRFSAERPKGSFSTLEIQRTEQGDSAMYLCASSPRGPYGYTFGSGTRLTVV.

The rearrangement uses TRBV4-1 and TRBJ2-2; D is possibly TRBD1 (5 bases). In germline, CDR1 is MGHRA, CDR2 YSYEKL. This CDR3 spans 12 amino acids. Trimming took 3 bases from V and 8 from J, leaving 7 bases between them. As DNA, the CDR3 is TGCGCCAGCAGCCAGACAGTTGGGGAGCTGTTTTTT. It encodes CASSQTVGELFF.

This sequence joins TRBV28 and TRBJ1-5; a possible D gene is TRBD1 (6 bases). Germline CDR1 MDHEN, CDR2 SYDVKM. Trimming stripped 8 bases from V and 2 bases from J, with 13 bases between. The CDR3 has 14 amino acids. As DNA, the CDR3 is TGTGCCAGCGGGATGTCAGGGGGCAATCAGCCCCAGCATTTT. Residues: CASGMSGGNQPQHF.

This chain uses TRBV6-5 with TRBJ2-1, with D perhaps matching TRBD1 (6 bases). Per the germline V gene, CDR1 is MNHEY and CDR2 is SVGAGI. This CDR3 has 13 amino acids. V gave up 7 bases and J gave up 9 bases, with 16 bases separating them. The CDR3 coding sequence is TGTGCCAGCATGGTACAGGGTTACGGTGAGCAGTTCTTC. Protein sequence: CASMVQGYGEQFF.

This chain links TRBV20-1 with TRBJ1-5, with no clear D. V lost 3 bases and J 0 bases, leaving 12 bases between the germline ends. Germline V lookup: CDR1 DFQATT, CDR2 SNEGSKA (reference sequence). This CDR3 is built from 15 residues. In nucleotides, the CDR3 is TGCAGTGCTAGTCCGAAAAGACATAGCAATCAGCCCCAGCATTTT. Residues: CSASPKRHSNQPQHF.

The J gene is TRBJ2-2, the V gene TRBV3-1 (or the pseudogene TRBV3-2); TRBD2 might be the D (6 bases). The germline V gene encodes CDR1 LGHDT and CDR2 YNNKEL (reference sequence). The CDR3 runs 13 residues. Trimming removed 4 bases from V and 7 bases from J, with 10 bases in between. The CDR3 reads CASSRRGGGELFF. In DNA form, the CDR3 reads TGTGCCAGCAGCCGGCGGGGTGGCGGGGAGCTGTTTTTT.

The rearrangement uses TRBV28 and TRBJ1-4, with 8 bases lining up with TRBD1. The CDR3 consists of 13 residues. CDR1 and CDR2 from the germline V gene are MDHEN and SYDVKM. The J segment lost 7 bases and the V segment lost 6 bases, leaving 4 bases of the junction unmatched. The CDR3 sequence is CASRGDRIEKLFF. DNA for the CDR3: TGTGCCAGCAGGGGGGACAGGATTGAAAAACTGTTTTTT.

The rearrangement joins TRBV7-3 to TRBJ2-7; weak D call: TRBD1 (5 bases). With 3 bases removed from V and 2 bases from J, the gap between germline ends came to 11 bases. From germline, CDR1 is SGHTA and CDR2 FQGTGA. The CDR3 runs 14 residues. The CDR3: CASSFQQVPYEQYF. The CDR3 region has the DNA TGTGCCAGCAGCTTCCAACAGGTACCCTACGAGCAGTACTTC.

This sequence joins TRBV12-3 or TRBV12-4 and TRBJ1-2; no definite D call. The CDR3 loop spans 12 amino acids. Trimming shortened V by 6 bases and J by 8 bases, and 13 bases separated the two germline ends. The CDR3: CASSLRGQGYTF. DNA of the CDR3: TGTGCCAGCAGCCTTCGAGGGCAAGGCTACACCTTC.

The rearrangement uses TRBV9 and TRBJ2-4; TRBD2 might be the D (6 bases). Between the trimmed V and J ends, which lost 6 bases and 4 bases, there was a span of 14 bases. The CDR3 sequence is 14 residues long. Germline CDR1 is SGDLS and CDR2 is YYNGEE. The DNA for the CDR3 is TGTGCCAGCACCCGGAGGGCCCTTAAAAACATTCAGTACTTC. Encoded protein: CASTRRALKNIQYF. Full variable domain (missing parts from reference TRBV9 and TRBJ2-4): DSGVTQTPKHLITATGQRVTLRCSPRSGDLSVYWYQQSLDQGLQFLIQYYNGEERAKGNILERFSAQQFPDLHSELNLSSLELGDSALYFCASTRRALKNIQYFGAGTRLSVL.

The V call is TRBV2, the J call TRBJ2-1; D is perhaps TRBD1 (5 bases). The germline gives CDR1 SNHLY, CDR2 FYNNEI. V was trimmed by 1 base and J by 0 bases, leaving 13 bases between them. CDR3 size: 17 residues. CDR3 loop: CASSEDYRKSSYNEQFF. The CDR3 coding sequence is TGTGCCAGCAGTGAAGATTACAGGAAAAGCTCCTACAATGAGCAGTTCTTC.

This chain joins TRBV7-9 and TRBJ1-5; tentative D call: TRBD1 (6 bases). Trimming stripped 5 bases from V and 5 bases from J, with 10 bases between. The CDR3 runs to 13 residues. Germline-derived CDR1 and CDR2 are SEHNR and FQNEAQ (reference sequence). In nucleotides, the CDR3 is TGTGCCAGCAGCCTGTACAGGGATCAGCCCCAGCATTTT. Protein: CASSLYRDQPQHF.

Many counts were recorded for this clone. The gene calls are TRBV2 and TRBJ1-1, with TRBD1 matching 8 bases. Trimming at V came to 9 bases and at J to 5 bases, leaving 8 bases not matched to a gene. Germline assignment: CDR1 SNHLY and CDR2 FYNNEI. The CDR3 covers 13 residues. In DNA form, the CDR3 reads TGTGCCAGTAGACAGGGGCTTGGGACTGAAGCTTTCTTT. Its translation is CASRQGLGTEAFF. The variable domain in full, with the rest retrieved from reference TRBV2 and TRBJ1-1, is EPEVTQTPSHQVTQMGQEVILRCVPISNHLYFYWYRQILGQKVEFLVSFYNNEISEKSEIFDDQFSVERPDGSNFTLKIRSTKLEDSAMYFCASRQGLGTEAFFGQGTRLTVV.

The chain uses TRBV19 and TRBJ2-3, with 7 nucleotides matching TRBD1. There are 12 residues in the CDR3. V lost 9 bases and J lost 2; bases outside the gene matches: 2. Germline lookup yields CDR1 LNHDA and CDR2 SQIVND (reference sequence). The CDR3 is CASGQVTDTQYF. CDR3 DNA sequence: TGTGCCAGCGGACAGGTCACAGATACGCAGTATTTT. Variable domain in full (rest from reference TRBV19 and TRBJ2-3): DGGITQSPKYLFRKEGQNVTLSCEQNLNHDAMYWYRQDPGQGLRLIYYSQIVNDFQKGDIAEGYSVSREKKESFPLTVTSAQKNPTAFYLCASGQVTDTQYFGPGTRLTVL.

There are a few counts of this clone. The chain recombines TRBV9 with TRBJ1-1; no clear D gene. CDR1 and CDR2 (germline): SGDLS, YYNGEE. The V gene lost 5 bases and the J gene lost 0 bases, with 14 bases spanning the gap. This CDR3 comprises 15 residues. Here the CDR3 DNA reads TGTGCCAGCAGACCCGCCGGGGAGATGAACACTGAAGCTTTCTTT. It yields the protein CASRPAGEMNTEAFF.

This clone was counted once. The chain employs TRBV5-1 and TRBJ1-3; TRBD1 matches 8 bases. The trim removed 4 bases at V and 2 bases at J, leaving 5 bases unmatched. CDR3 size: 15 residues. The germline gives CDR1 SGHRS, CDR2 YFSETQ. CDR3 amino acids: CASSNTGGAGNTIYF. CDR3 bases: TGCGCCAGCAGCAATACAGGGGGTGCTGGAAACACCATATATTTT.

This clone was observed a few times. This rearrangement joins TRBV6-1 to TRBJ2-1; TRBD2 might be the D (6 bases). The CDR3 loop spans 16 amino acids. CDR1 is MNHNS and CDR2 is SASEGT in the germline V gene. V was pared by 3 bases and J by 4 bases, with 16 bases between. The CDR3 coding sequence is TGTGCCAGCAGTGACCGGGGGTACAAGGGATACAATGAGCAGTTCTTC. It translates to CASSDRGYKGYNEQFF.

The J gene is TRBJ1-2, the V gene TRBV5-1, with D unresolved. Per germline, CDR1 SGHRS and CDR2 YFSETQ. CDR3 length: 14 amino acids. V gave up 1 base and J gave up 2 bases, with 9 bases separating them. DNA of the CDR3: TGCGCCAGCAGCTTGCCGGGAACCAACTATGGCTACACCTTC. Translation: CASSLPGTNYGYTF.

This chain links TRBV15 with TRBJ2-7, with D tentatively TRBD1 (5 bases). This CDR3 spans 14 amino acids. Germline V gene lookup returns CDR1 LNHNV and CDR2 YYDKDF (reference sequence). Trimming removed 3 bases at V and 0 bases at J, with 9 bases between. The CDR3 DNA reads TGTGCCACCAGCAGTACAGGATCCTCCTACGAGCAGTACTTC. Protein product: CATSSTGSSYEQYF.

This rearrangement joins TRBV12-3 or TRBV12-4 to TRBJ1-3; D remains unclear. The CDR3 totals 13 residues. The ends were cut back, 8 bases at V and 0 bases at J, with 8 bases in the middle. The CDR3 loop is CASLEVSGNTIYF. The CDR3 bases are TGTGCCAGCTTAGAGGTCTCTGGAAACACCATATATTTT.